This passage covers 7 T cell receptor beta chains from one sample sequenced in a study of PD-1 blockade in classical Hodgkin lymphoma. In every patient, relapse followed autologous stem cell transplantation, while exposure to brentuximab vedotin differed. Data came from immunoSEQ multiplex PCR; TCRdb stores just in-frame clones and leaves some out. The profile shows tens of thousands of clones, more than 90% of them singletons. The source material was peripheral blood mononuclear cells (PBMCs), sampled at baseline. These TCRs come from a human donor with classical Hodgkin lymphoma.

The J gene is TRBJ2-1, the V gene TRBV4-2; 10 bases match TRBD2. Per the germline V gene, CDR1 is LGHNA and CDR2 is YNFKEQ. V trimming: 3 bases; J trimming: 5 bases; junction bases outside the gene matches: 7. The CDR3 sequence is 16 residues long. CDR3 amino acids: CASSHPLAGVNNEQFF. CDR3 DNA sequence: TGTGCCAGCAGCCACCCCCTAGCGGGGGTAAACAATGAGCAGTTCTTC.

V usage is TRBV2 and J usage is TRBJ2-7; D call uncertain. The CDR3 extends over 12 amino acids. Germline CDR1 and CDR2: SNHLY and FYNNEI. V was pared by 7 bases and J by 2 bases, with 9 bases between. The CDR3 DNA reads TGTGCCAGCATGAGAGGAACCTACGAGCAGTACTTC. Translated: CASMRGTYEQYF.

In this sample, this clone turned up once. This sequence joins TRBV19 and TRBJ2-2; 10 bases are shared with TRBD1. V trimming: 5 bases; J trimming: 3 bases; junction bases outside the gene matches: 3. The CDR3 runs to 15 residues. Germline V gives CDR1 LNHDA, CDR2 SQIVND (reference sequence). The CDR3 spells CASSVGQGYTGELFF. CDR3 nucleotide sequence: TGTGCCAGTAGTGTGGGACAGGGGTACACCGGGGAGCTGTTTTTT.

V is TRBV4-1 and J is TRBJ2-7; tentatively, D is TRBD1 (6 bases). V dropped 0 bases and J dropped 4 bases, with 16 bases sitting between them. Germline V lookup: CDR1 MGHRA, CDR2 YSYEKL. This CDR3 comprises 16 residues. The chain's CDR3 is CASSQDLGQGSYEQYF. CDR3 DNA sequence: TGCGCCAGCAGCCAAGATCTGGGTCAGGGGTCGTACGAGCAGTACTTC.

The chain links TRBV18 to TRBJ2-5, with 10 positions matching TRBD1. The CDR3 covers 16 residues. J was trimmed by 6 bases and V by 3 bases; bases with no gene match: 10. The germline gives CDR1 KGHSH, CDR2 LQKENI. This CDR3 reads CASSPTGGYSTKTQYF. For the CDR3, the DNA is TGTGCCAGCTCACCGACAGGGGGCTACTCTACGAAGACCCAGTACTTC.

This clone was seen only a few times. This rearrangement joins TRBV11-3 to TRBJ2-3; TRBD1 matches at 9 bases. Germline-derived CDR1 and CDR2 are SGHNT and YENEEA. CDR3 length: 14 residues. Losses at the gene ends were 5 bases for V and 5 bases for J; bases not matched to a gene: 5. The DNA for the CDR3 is TGTGCCAGCAGCAAGGACAGGGGTTTAGATACGCAGTATTTT. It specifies CASSKDRGLDTQYF.

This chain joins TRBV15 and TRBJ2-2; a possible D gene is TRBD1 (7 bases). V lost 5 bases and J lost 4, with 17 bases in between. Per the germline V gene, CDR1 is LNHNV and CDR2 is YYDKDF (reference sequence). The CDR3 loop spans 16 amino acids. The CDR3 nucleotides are TGTGCCACCAGCCCTATTTTGCAGGGGGGCACCGGGGAGCTGTTTTTT. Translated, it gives CATSPILQGGTGELFF.